The entry that follows covers one TCR beta chain sequence. This clone was found once. Its antigen is currently not known. No much larger clone is present one base from it, and per-base qualities are unavailable. The sample originates from a study of T cell responses to AZD1222 COVID-19 vaccine (TCRdb year 2021). For the wider study: AZD1222 recipients with second doses at about 4 weeks or about 12 weeks were pooled, because spike-specific TCR depth and breadth did not differ between schedules. Trial participants were enrolled by age into 18-55, 56-69 and 70-plus year subgroups, with roughly 150, 30 and 60 TCR-sequenced participants respectively. TCR sequencing covered some 240 trial participants: 200 to 220 given two doses of AZD1222 and 26 given two doses of MenACWY control vaccine. Study-wide findings and limitations: The vaccine-associated CD4 TCRs covered the entire spike protein, and the dominant responses fell in regions 160-218 and 743-854. After two AZD1222 doses, both the breadth and the depth of spike-specific TCRs were significantly higher than at day 0 and than in MenACWY recipients. In the small 56-69-year group, the increase in depth fell short of significance, most likely because of low power. Participants were mostly white British, with more females than males. The authors suggested clonal diversity may have been underestimated. Conclusions about previously exposed vaccinees are limited because only a handful of AZD1222 recipients were SARS-CoV-2 seropositive at baseline. Because no samples from the day 14 peak response were available, repertoires could be characterized only after the peak T cell response. Reportedly, almost half of the unique spike-specific TCRs recognized epitopes lying outside the regions that are mutated in the B.1.351 and B.1.1.7 variants.

The meaning of the sample's time point label: baseline before first vaccination. Samples from vaccinated people were obtained from the UK trials COV001 and COV002, which included a single-blind randomized controlled phase 2/3 trial of AZD1222 (ChAdOx1 nCoV-19) in healthy adults. For TCRbeta chain sequencing, PBMC samples were collected from trial participants at day 0 and at day 28 after the second dose. The junction shows trimming of 1 base on V and 5 bases on J, plus 7 bases between the germline ends. CDR1 and CDR2, looked up from the germline V gene, are KGHDR and SFDVKD. The CDR3 runs 14 amino acids, cysteine and phenylalanine included. Left in the record is the CDR3 DNA by itself, 42 bases read in frame from the first base. The CDR3 regions of human TCRbeta chains were subjected to immunosequencing. For the original study's pipeline: TCRs in the repertoires were compared against a reference library of SARS-CoV-2-specific TCRs that had been generated with the MIRA antigen-specificity platform. Breadth was defined as the fraction of unique TCRs that were SARS-CoV-2-associated, and depth was defined as the fraction of total T cells that were SARS-CoV-2-associated. Using the MIRA data, each spike-specific TCR was mapped to the spike region that the TCR reacts to and placed in a CD4 or CD8 class. Log10-transformed breadth and depth values were compared by one-way ANOVA with Sidak's multiple comparisons tests. Not all clones reach the TCRdb copy of this immuneACCESS table, which keeps in-frame sequences only. Checked studies attribute under half of the gap to unresolved V genes and leave the rest unexplained. From that table come the V and J calls and clone size; the DNA was used to work out D and trimming. In this sample the table shows approximately 90,000 clones, over 85% of which occur a single time. 3% of the sample goes to the ten largest clones.

This clonotype was sampled from an adult in good health. This receptor chain uses TRBV24-1 and TRBJ2-2; the D gene identity is not certain. The sample was peripheral blood, taken on day 0 of AZD1222 vaccination. The DNA is TGTGCCACCAGTGATTTCGGCTGGACCGGGGAGCTGTTTTTT. Its amino acids are CATSDFGWTGELFF.